These 31 T cell receptor beta chains were all obtained from the same sample, sequenced in a study of blood T cell repertoires in COVID-19. Only in-frame clones appear in the TCRdb table, and some are missing; sequencing was by immunoSEQ multiplex PCR. Of 150,000 to 200,000 clones listed, 90% were seen once; the top ten hold about 0.66%. The sequenced sample consisted of peripheral blood. The receptors shown here come from a man aged 45-65 years with acute or convalescent COVID-19.

This chain uses TRBV7-9 with TRBJ2-1; TRBD2 agrees at 7 bases. The germline gives CDR1 SEHNR, CDR2 FQNEAQ (reference sequence). The CDR3 loop spans 15 amino acids. Losses at the gene ends were 2 bases for V and 3 bases for J; bases not matched to a gene: 4. The DNA for the CDR3 is TGTGCCAGCAGCTTAAAAGCGGGAAGCTACAATGAGCAGTTCTTC. This codes for CASSLKAGSYNEQFF.

The CDR3 coding sequence is TGTGCCAGCAGCGCCACCGACAGGAACTATGGCTACACCTTC. It codes for CASSATDRNYGYTF. The chain combines TRBV5-6 with TRBJ1-2; weak D call: TRBD1 (6 bases). Germline V CDR1 and CDR2: SGHDT, YYEEEE. V lost 4 bases and J 2 bases, leaving 12 bases between the germline ends. This CDR3 has 14 amino acids.

The chain couples TRBV5-4 to TRBJ2-7, with 15 positions matching TRBD2. The CDR3 is 16 amino acids. The germline V gene encodes CDR1 SGHNT and CDR2 YYREEE (reference sequence). J gave up 9 bases and V 3 bases, and 10 bases lay outside the gene matches. The CDR3 nucleotides read TGTGCCAGCAGCTCGCCGGGACTAGCGGGAGGCCGGGGGCAGTACTTC. It encodes CASSSPGLAGGRGQYF. Variable domain in full (rest from reference TRBV5-4 and TRBJ2-7): ETGVTQSPTHLIKTRGQQVTLRCSSQSGHNTVSWYQQALGQGPQFIFQYYREEENGRGNFPPRFSGLQFPNYSSELNVNALELDDSALYLCASSSPGLAGGRGQYFGPGTRLTVT.

The genes are TRBV28 and TRBJ2-1; a weak D match, TRBD2 (5 bases). V was cut by 2 bases and J by 4 bases, with 12 bases left in between. CDR3 length: 15 residues. The germline V gene encodes CDR1 MDHEN and CDR2 SYDVKM. The CDR3: CASSLRSGGYNEQFF. The CDR3 DNA sequence: TGTGCCAGCAGTTTAAGGTCAGGAGGATACAATGAGCAGTTCTTC.

The chain recombines TRBV27 with TRBJ1-1; D might be TRBD1 (6 bases). Germline CDR1 is MNHEY and CDR2 is SMNVEV (reference sequence). The CDR3 has 14 residues. V lost 2 bases and J lost 0, with 7 bases in between. The CDR3 sequence is CASSLTGLNTEAFF. In DNA, the CDR3 is TGTGCCAGCAGTTTAACAGGGTTGAACACTGAAGCTTTCTTT.

This chain links TRBV11-2 with TRBJ2-1; D is possibly TRBD2 (6 bases). CDR3 length: 13 residues. Germline-derived CDR1 and CDR2 are SGHAT and FQNNGV. V gave up 5 bases and J gave up 4 bases, with 9 bases separating them. The CDR3 protein is CASSSSGYNEQFF. The CDR3 DNA reads as TGTGCCAGCAGCAGTAGCGGATACAATGAGCAGTTCTTC.

This chain uses TRBV13 with TRBJ2-3, with 12 nucleotides matching TRBD2. V lost 7 bases and J lost 2; bases outside the gene matches: 10. CDR3 length: 17 residues. Germline assignment: CDR1 PRHDT and CDR2 FYEKMQ (reference sequence). The chain's CDR3 is CASTEPGTSGSTDTQYF. CDR3 DNA: TGTGCCAGCACTGAACCGGGGACTAGCGGGTCCACAGATACGCAGTATTTT.

The J gene is TRBJ2-2, the V gene TRBV28; unclear D gene. V shed 2 bases and J shed 1 base, with 2 bases lying between them. From germline, CDR1 is MDHEN and CDR2 SYDVKM. The CDR3 is 13 residues long. The CDR3: CASSLLNTGELFF. CDR3 DNA sequence: TGTGCCAGCAGTTTACTGAACACCGGGGAGCTGTTTTTT.

Only one count was recorded for this clone. The genes are TRBV11-1 and TRBJ2-7; 12 bases line up with TRBD2. This CDR3 contains 13 residues. Per the germline V gene, CDR1 is SGHAT and CDR2 is FQDESV (reference sequence). CDR3 coding DNA: TGTGCCAGCAGCATGACTAGCGGGGGATGCGGGGACGTC. Protein product: CASSMTSGGCGDV.

The rearrangement joins TRBV5-1 to TRBJ2-7, with 13 bases matching TRBD2. With V trimmed by 4 bases and J by 5 bases, 6 bases remained unmatched. The CDR3 loop spans 15 amino acids. Germline V gene lookup returns CDR1 SGHRS and CDR2 YFSETQ. CDR3 residues: CASSPGLAGVDEQYF. CDR3 coding DNA: TGCGCCAGCAGCCCCGGACTAGCGGGAGTTGACGAGCAGTACTTC.

The gene calls are TRBV16 and TRBJ2-3; D remains unclear. CDR1 KGHSY and CDR2 FQNENV come from the germline V gene. The CDR3 sequence is 14 residues long. V lost 2 bases and J 1 base, leaving 7 bases between the germline ends. In DNA, the CDR3 is TGTGCCAGCAGCCAAATACCGGGCACAGATACGCAGTATTTT. Protein: CASSQIPGTDTQYF.

V usage is TRBV5-1 and J usage is TRBJ2-1; 8 bases are a match to TRBD2. CDR1 is SGHRS, CDR2 YFSETQ, per germline. J lost 3 bases, V lost 4 bases, and 6 bases had no gene match. The CDR3 length is 15 residues. The CDR3 loop reads CASSLSGSYYNEQFF. The CDR3 nucleotides read TGCGCCAGCAGCCTAAGCGGGAGTTACTACAATGAGCAGTTCTTC.

The rearrangement uses TRBV11-2 and TRBJ2-2; D remains unclear. The CDR3 has 14 residues. From germline, CDR1 is SGHAT and CDR2 FQNNGV. Trimming removed 1 base from V and 6 bases from J, with 9 bases in between. The CDR3: CASSLGGWAGELFF. Here the CDR3 DNA reads TGTGCCAGCAGCTTAGGAGGATGGGCCGGGGAGCTGTTTTTT.

CDR3 DNA sequence: TGTGCCAGCAGCGAACCCACAACAGGGGGCCTAGAGACCCAGTACTTC. This sequence encodes CASSEPTTGGLETQYF. The chain joins TRBV6-1 to TRBJ2-5; 9 nucleotides line up with TRBD1. This CDR3 has 16 amino acids. Germline CDR1 is MNHNS and CDR2 is SASEGT. Trimming took 6 bases from V and 4 from J; bases not matched to a gene: 12.

This sequence joins TRBV11-3 and TRBJ2-4; D ambiguous. V lost 5 bases to trimming and J lost 2 bases, with 16 bases between them. CDR1 and CDR2 (germline): SGHNT, YENEEA. CDR3 length: 16 residues. CDR3 in DNA: TGTGCCAGCAGCGCACACAGATACCTCACCAAAAACATTCAGTACTTC. It yields the protein CASSAHRYLTKNIQYF.

On this clone itself: The same CDR3 arises from other DNA sequences in this sample as well. The chain is built from TRBV2 and TRBJ1-5, with D unclear. Deletions cut 1 base from V and 6 bases from J, with 7 bases between. The CDR3 loop spans 13 amino acids. CDR1 and CDR2 from the germline V gene are SNHLY and FYNNEI. The CDR3 DNA reads as TGTGCCAGCAGTGAAGGGAGGCTTCAGCCCCAGCATTTT. Amino acid sequence: CASSEGRLQPQHF.

The rearrangement uses TRBV6-5 and TRBJ2-1, with no clear D. CDR1 and CDR2 (germline): MNHEY, SVGAGI. Trimming removed 5 bases at V and 2 bases at J, with 7 bases between. The CDR3 is 13 amino acids. CDR3 DNA: TGTGCCAGCAGTCTAGTCCCCTACAATGAGCAGTTCTTC. It yields the protein CASSLVPYNEQFF.

This chain uses TRBV12-2 with TRBJ2-1; the table gives TRBD2 as D, unverified against the DNA. TRBV12-2 is tagged as a pseudogene. This CDR3 region has 17 residues. This chain's CDR3 is CASRSRTSGDPYNEQFF. The CDR3 DNA reads as TGTGCAAGTCGCTCAAGGACTAGCGGGGACCCCTACAATGAGCAGTTCTTC.

J is TRBJ2-7 and V is TRBV14; 9 nucleotides match TRBD2. With 2 bases clipped from V and 1 base from J, the junction kept 9 bases outside the gene matches. Germline V gives CDR1 SGHDN, CDR2 FVKESK. CDR3 size: 17 residues. CDR3 DNA: TGTGCCAGCAGCCAACCCCTGGCTAGCGGGACTTCCTACGAGCAGTACTTC. It is translated as CASSQPLASGTSYEQYF.

V and J are TRBV7-9 and TRBJ1-4, with D maybe TRBD1 (6 bases). Trimming cost V 2 bases and J 5 bases, with 12 bases left between them. The CDR3 runs to 15 residues. The germline CDR1 and CDR2 sequences are SEHNR and FQNEAQ (reference sequence). CDR3 bases: TGTGCCAGCAGCTTACAACGGACAGCAAATGAAAAACTGTTTTTT. Translated, it gives CASSLQRTANEKLFF.

The rearrangement links TRBV7-2 to TRBJ2-5; 7 bases are shared with TRBD2. V lost 2 bases and J lost 9; bases outside the gene matches: 9. The germline CDR1 and CDR2 sequences are SGHTA and FQGNSA. The CDR3 spans 14 residues. Here the CDR3 reads CASSLTAGERAQYF. DNA for the CDR3: TGTGCCAGCAGCTTAACTGCGGGGGAGCGGGCCCAGTACTTC.

The chain joins TRBV28 to TRBJ1-4, with D uncertain. The V gene lost 8 bases and the J gene lost 5 bases, with 15 bases spanning the gap. The CDR3 runs 14 residues. Germline V gives CDR1 MDHEN, CDR2 SYDVKM. The CDR3 DNA is TGTGCCAGCTCAAGGACTAACCGAAATGAAAAACTGTTTTTT. As protein: CASSRTNRNEKLFF. Full variable domain (missing parts from reference TRBV28 and TRBJ1-4): DVKVTQSSRYLVKRTGEKVFLECVQDMDHENMFWYRQDPGLGLRLIYFSYDVKMKEKGDIPEGYSVSREKKERFSLILESASTNQTSMYLCASSRTNRNEKLFFGSGTQLSVL.

V and J are TRBV10-3 and TRBJ1-6, with D hard to call. The CDR3 runs 15 residues. Germline CDR1 and CDR2: ENHRY and SYGVKD. V was cut by 3 bases and J by 0 bases, with 6 bases left in between. The CDR3 loop is CAISDTSSYNSPLHF. For the CDR3, the DNA is TGTGCCATCAGTGACACAAGCTCCTATAATTCACCCCTCCACTTT.

The chain couples TRBV3-1 (or the pseudogene TRBV3-2) to TRBJ1-2, with a possible D match to TRBD1 (5 bases). The CDR3 length is 15 residues. Germline loops: CDR1 LGHDT, CDR2 YNNKEL (reference sequence). Trimming took 1 base from V and 6 from J, leaving 15 bases between them. The CDR3 DNA is TGTGCCAGCAGCCAAGGTCCAGGGAACCTTCATGGCTACACCTTC. Translating gives CASSQGPGNLHGYTF.

The rearrangement links TRBV9 to TRBJ2-6; D is uncertain. The V end was cut by 4 bases, the J end by 1 base, with 18 bases between. The CDR3 is 18 amino acids. CDR1 is SGDLS, CDR2 YYNGEE, per germline. CDR3 residues: CASSPRGHYGSGANVLTF. CDR3 in DNA: TGTGCCAGCAGCCCTCGTGGCCATTACGGGTCTGGGGCCAACGTCCTGACTTTC.

This clone was observed a single time. The chain uses TRBV7-8 and TRBJ1-3; possible D gene TRBD1, 6 bases. From germline, CDR1 is SGHVS and CDR2 FQNEAQ. Trimming shortened V by 2 bases and J by 1 base, and 24 bases separated the two germline ends. The CDR3 extends over 20 amino acids. The DNA of the CDR3 is TGTGCCAGCAGCTTATTCATAGCGGCGGGGGGCGTTGGGTCTGGAAACACCATATATTTT. This gives the protein CASSLFIAAGGVGSGNTIYF.

The rearrangement uses TRBV6-2 or TRBV6-3 and TRBJ2-1; TRBD2 might be the D (7 bases). V lost 5 bases, J lost 4 bases, and 15 bases lay in between. Germline assignment: CDR1 MNHEY and CDR2 SVGEGT. The length of the CDR3 is 15 residues. The CDR3 loop is CASSGGGGAYNEQFF. In nucleotides, the CDR3 is TGTGCCAGCAGTGGAGGAGGGGGGGCTTACAATGAGCAGTTCTTC.

V is TRBV27 and J is TRBJ1-6; no reliable D call. The germline V gene encodes CDR1 MNHEY and CDR2 SMNVEV (reference sequence). V gave up 2 bases and J gave up 6 bases, with 14 bases separating them. The CDR3 is 16 residues long. CDR3 sequence reads: CASSLGQVLSNSPLHF. DNA for the CDR3: TGTGCCAGCAGTTTAGGCCAGGTTCTTAGTAATTCACCCCTCCACTTT.

This clone was picked up a small number of times. The chain uses TRBV12-3 or TRBV12-4 and TRBJ1-6; TRBD1 might be the D (6 bases). This CDR3 is 13 amino acids long. V was pared by 6 bases and J by 6 bases, with 9 bases between. The CDR3 reads CASSTGRNSPLHF. DNA of the CDR3: TGTGCCAGCAGCACAGGGCGTAATTCACCCCTCCACTTT.

This clone is a singleton in its sample. The chain has TRBV20-1 and TRBJ2-1; D is unresolved. The CDR3 is 12 amino acids. The germline CDR1 and CDR2 sequences are DFQATT and SNEGSKA (reference sequence). V was trimmed by 3 bases and J by 4 bases, leaving 7 bases between them. The CDR3 sequence: CSASDLYNEQFF. Here the CDR3 DNA reads TGCAGTGCTAGTGACTTGTACAATGAGCAGTTCTTC.

The chain is built from TRBV6-5 and TRBJ2-1, with TRBD1 identical over 7 bases. The CDR3 consists of 14 residues. Germline loops: CDR1 MNHEY, CDR2 SVGAGI. V lost 10 bases and J lost 3; bases outside the gene matches: 9. The CDR3 loop reads CANHPGTVYNEQFF. The CDR3 DNA is TGTGCCAACCATCCCGGGACAGTCTACAATGAGCAGTTCTTC.